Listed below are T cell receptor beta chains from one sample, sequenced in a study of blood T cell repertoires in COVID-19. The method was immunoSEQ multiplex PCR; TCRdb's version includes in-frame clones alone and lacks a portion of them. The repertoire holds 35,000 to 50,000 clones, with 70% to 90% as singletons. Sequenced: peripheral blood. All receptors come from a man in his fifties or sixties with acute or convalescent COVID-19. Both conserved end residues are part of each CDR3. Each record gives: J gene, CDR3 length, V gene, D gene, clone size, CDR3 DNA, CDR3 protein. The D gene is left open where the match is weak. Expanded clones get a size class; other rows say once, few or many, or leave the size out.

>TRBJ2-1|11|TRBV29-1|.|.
TGCAGCGGCGGGGATTACAATGAGCAGTTCTTC
CSGGDYNEQFF
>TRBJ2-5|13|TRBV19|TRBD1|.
TGTGCCAGTAGTAGGGGACAGGCGGAGACCCAGTACTTC
CASSRGQAETQYF
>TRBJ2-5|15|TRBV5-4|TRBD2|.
TGTGCCAGCAGCACCTTCGGCGGGGGGGCGGAGACCCAGTACTTC
CASSTFGGGAETQYF
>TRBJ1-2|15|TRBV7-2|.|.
TGTGCCAGCACCCCTGGAGGGGCTCTTGGCTATGGCTACACCTTC
CASTPGGALGYGYTF
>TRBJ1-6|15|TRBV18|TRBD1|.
TGTGCCAGCTCACCTAGGGGGCGGGATGATTCACCCCTCCACTTT
CASSPRGRDDSPLHF
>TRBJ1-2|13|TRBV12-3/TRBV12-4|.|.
TGTGCCAGCAGTGCCTCAGGGTCCTGGGGCTACACCTTC
CASSASGSWGYTF
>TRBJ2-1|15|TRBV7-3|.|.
TGTGCCAGCAGCTATGATGGAGGATCGTACAATGAGCAGTTCTTC
CASSYDGGSYNEQFF
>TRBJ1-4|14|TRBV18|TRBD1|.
TGTGCCAGCTCGGCCGGGACAGTCAATGAAAAACTGTTTTTT
CASSAGTVNEKLFF
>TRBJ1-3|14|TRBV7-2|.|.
TGTGCCAGCAGCTTAGCGGTGGGCGACAACACCATATATTTT
CASSLAVGDNTIYF
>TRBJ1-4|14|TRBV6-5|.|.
TGTGCCAGCAGACCGGTGGCAACTAATGAAAAACTGTTTTTT
CASRPVATNEKLFF
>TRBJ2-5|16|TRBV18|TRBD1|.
TGTGCCAGCTCACCTACAAATTACAGGGGTGGAGAGACCCAGTACTTC
CASSPTNYRGGETQYF
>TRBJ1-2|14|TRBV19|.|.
TGTGCCAGTAGTAGGAACAGGGACGGCCGCGGCTACACCTTC
CASSRNRDGRGYTF
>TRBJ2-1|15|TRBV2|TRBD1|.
TGTGCCAGCACTTCAGGGGGTTCTAGGTACAATGAGCAGTTCTTC
CASTSGGSRYNEQFF
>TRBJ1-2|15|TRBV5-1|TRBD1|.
TGCGCCAGCAGCTTAACGACAGGGGCCCTCTATGGCTACACCTTC
CASSLTTGALYGYTF
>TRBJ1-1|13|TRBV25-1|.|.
TGTGCCAGCAGTGTAGGGGTCCACACTGAAGCTTTCTTT
CASSVGVHTEAFF
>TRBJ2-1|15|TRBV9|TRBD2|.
TGTGCCAGCGGGGAGCGGGGTAGCTCCTACAATGAGCAGTTCTTC
CASGERGSSYNEQFF
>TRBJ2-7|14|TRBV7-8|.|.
TGTGCCAGCAGCTTATCTCCCCTTTTCTACGAGCAGTACTTC
CASSLSPLFYEQYF
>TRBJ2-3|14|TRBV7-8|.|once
TGTGCCAGCAGCTTAAAGACTGGGACAGATACGCAGTATTTT
CASSLKTGTDTQYF
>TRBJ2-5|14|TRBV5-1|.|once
TGCGCCAGCAGCGCGACCGGGACACCCAAAACCCAGTACTTC
CASSATGTPKTQYF
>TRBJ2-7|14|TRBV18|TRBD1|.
TGTGCCAGCTCCCAGGGACAGCCCTCTAACGAGCAGTACTTC
CASSQGQPSNEQYF
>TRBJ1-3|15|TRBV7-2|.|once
TGTGCCAGCAGCCTGGACTCCATCTCTGGAAACACCATATATTTT
CASSLDSISGNTIYF
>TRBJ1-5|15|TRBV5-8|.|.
TGTGCCAGCAGACCAAGGGCTGCGGGATCTGGGCCCCAGCATTTT
CASRPRAAGSGPQHF
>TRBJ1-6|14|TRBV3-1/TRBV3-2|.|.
TGTGCCAGCAGCTCCACTGGCGGGGTCTCACCCCTCCACTTT
CASSSTGGVSPLHF
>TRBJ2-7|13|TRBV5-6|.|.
TGTGCCAGCAGCTCTTCGACAGTCTACGAGCAGTACTTC
CASSSSTVYEQYF
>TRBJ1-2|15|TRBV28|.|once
TGTGCCAGCAGTCCGCCCCGTAGGGGATCCTATGGCTACACCTTC
CASSPPRRGSYGYTF
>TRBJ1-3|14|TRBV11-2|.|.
TGTGCCAGCAGCTTAGGGGCCTCCGGGACACCTATATATTTT
CASSLGASGTPIYF
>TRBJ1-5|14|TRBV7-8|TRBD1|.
TGTGCCGCAGGGGGAGGGGACAGGTATCAGCCCCAGCATTTT
CAAGGGDRYQPQHF
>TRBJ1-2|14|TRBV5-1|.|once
TGCGCCAGCAGCTTGGGCCAGGGAGGTTATGGCTACACCTTC
CASSLGQGGYGYTF
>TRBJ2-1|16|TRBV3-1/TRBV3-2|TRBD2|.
TGTGCCAGCAGCCCCCTCAGGACTAGCGTAAACAATGAGCAGTTCTTC
CASSPLRTSVNNEQFF
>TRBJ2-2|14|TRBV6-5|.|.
TGTGCCAGCAAGAGATCAGGAAACACCGGGGAGCTGTTTTTT
CASKRSGNTGELFF
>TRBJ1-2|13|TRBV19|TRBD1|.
TGTGCCAGTAGTATATCTCAGGGGGGCGGCTACACCTTC
CASSISQGGGYTF
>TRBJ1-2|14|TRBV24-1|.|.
TGTGCCACCAGTGATATCCGAGCTAACTATGGCTACACCTTC
CATSDIRANYGYTF
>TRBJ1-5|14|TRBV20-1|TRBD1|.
TGCAGTGCTAGTTTAGGGACAGACGGCCAGCCCCAGCATTTT
CSASLGTDGQPQHF
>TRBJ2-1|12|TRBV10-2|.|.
TGCGCCAGCAGTGACATCTACAATGAGCAGTTCTTC
CASSDIYNEQFF
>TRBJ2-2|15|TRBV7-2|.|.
TGTGCCAGCAGCTTAGCGACAGCCAACACCGGGGAGCTGTTTTTT
CASSLATANTGELFF
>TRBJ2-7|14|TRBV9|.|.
TGTGCCAGCAGCGTAGCTGCGACTACCTACGAGCAGTACTTC
CASSVAATTYEQYF
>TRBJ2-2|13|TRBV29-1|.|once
TGCAGCGTTTCGGGTCCGCACACCGGGGAGCTGTTTTTT
CSVSGPHTGELFF
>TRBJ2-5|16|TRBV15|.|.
TGTGCCACCAGCAGAGATCTCGGGACTGCACAAGAGACCCAGTACTTC
CATSRDLGTAQETQYF
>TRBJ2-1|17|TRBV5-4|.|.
TGTGCCAGCAGCTTGGATTCCGGGACACCCCTGGGGGATGAGCAGTTCTTC
CASSLDSGTPLGDEQFF
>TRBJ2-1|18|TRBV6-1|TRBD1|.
TGTGCCAGCAGTGATGGGACAGGGGGCGCGAGCTCCTACAATGAGCAGTTCTTC
CASSDGTGGASSYNEQFF
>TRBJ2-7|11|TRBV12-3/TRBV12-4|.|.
TGTGCCAGCAGCTCAGGGCGACGGCAGTACTTC
CASSSGRRQYF
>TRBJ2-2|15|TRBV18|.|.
TGTGCCAGCTCACTAGGAGGACTCGACACCGGGGAGCTGTTTTTT
CASSLGGLDTGELFF
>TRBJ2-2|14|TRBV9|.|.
TGTGCCAGCAAATTCGAGGGGAACACCGGGGAGCTGTTTTTT
CASKFEGNTGELFF
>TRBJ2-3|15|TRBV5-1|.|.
TGCGCCAGCAGCTCAGGGGTCTTCCGCACAGATACGCAGTATTTT
CASSSGVFRTDTQYF
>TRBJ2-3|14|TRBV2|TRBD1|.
TGTGCCAGCAGTGGACAGGGTCAGACAGATACGCAGTATTTT
CASSGQGQTDTQYF
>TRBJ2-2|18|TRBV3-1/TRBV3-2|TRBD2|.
TGTGCCAGCAGCTTCGAAGGACTAGCGGGGGGAGGGACCGGGGAGCTGTTTTTT
CASSFEGLAGGGTGELFF
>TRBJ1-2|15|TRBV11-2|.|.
TGTGCCAGCAGCTTACTTGGGCAGGGGAACTATGGCTACACCTTC
CASSLLGQGNYGYTF
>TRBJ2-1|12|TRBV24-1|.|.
TGTGCCACCAGTGATTTACCCGGTGAGCAGTTCTTC
CATSDLPGEQFF
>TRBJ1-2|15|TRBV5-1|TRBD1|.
TGCGCCAGCAGCAGGGGACAGGTTGAATCTTATGGCTACACCTTC
CASSRGQVESYGYTF
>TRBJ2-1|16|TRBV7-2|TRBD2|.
TGTGCCAGCAGTTCATTGAGCGGGGGAAGTTTAAATGAGCAGTTCTTC
CASSSLSGGSLNEQFF
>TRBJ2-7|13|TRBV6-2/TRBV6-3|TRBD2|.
TGTGCCAGCAGTTCTCCGAGCGGGGGCAGGGTGGACTTC
CASSSPSGGRVDF
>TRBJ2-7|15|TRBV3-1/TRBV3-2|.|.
TGTGCCAGCAGCCAAGATAAGGGTTTGGCGGGCGAGCAGTACTTC
CASSQDKGLAGEQYF
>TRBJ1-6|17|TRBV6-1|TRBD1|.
TGTGCCAGCAGTGAAAGGGGACAGGGTATCTATAATTCACCCCTCCACTTT
CASSERGQGIYNSPLHF
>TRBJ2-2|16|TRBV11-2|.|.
TGTGCCAGCAGCTCCCTTAGGGGAAGGGGCACCGGGGAGCTGTTTTTT
CASSSLRGRGTGELFF